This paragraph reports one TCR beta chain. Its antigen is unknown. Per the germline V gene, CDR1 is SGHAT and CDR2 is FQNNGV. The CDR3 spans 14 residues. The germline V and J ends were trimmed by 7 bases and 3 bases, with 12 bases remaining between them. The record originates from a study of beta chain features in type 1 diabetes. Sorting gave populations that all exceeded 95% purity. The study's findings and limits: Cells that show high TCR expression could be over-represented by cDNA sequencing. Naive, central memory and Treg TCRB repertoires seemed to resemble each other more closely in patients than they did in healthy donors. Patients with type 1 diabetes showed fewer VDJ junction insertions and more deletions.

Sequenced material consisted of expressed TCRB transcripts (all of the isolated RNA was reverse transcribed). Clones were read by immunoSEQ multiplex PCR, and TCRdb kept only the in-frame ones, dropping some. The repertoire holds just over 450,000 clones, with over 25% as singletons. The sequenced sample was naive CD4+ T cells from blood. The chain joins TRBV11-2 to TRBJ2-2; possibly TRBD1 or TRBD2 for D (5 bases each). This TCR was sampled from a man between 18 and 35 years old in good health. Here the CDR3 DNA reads TGTGCCAGCACTATACGGGGCTACACCGGGGAGCTGTTTTTT. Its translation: CASTIRGYTGELFF.